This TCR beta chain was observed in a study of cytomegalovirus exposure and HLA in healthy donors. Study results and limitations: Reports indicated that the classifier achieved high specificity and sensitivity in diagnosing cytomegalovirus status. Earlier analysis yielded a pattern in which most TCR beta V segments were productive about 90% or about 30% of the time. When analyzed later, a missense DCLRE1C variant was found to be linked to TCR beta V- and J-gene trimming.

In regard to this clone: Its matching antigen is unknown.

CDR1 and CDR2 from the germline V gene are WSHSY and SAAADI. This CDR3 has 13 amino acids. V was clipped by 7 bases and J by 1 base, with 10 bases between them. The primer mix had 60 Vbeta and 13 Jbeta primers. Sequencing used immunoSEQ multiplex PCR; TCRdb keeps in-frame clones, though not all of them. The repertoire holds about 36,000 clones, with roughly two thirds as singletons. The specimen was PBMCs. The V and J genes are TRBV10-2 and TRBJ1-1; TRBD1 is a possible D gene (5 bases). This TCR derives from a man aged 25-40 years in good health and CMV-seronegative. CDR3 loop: CASTTGTNTEAFF. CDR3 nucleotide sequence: TGCGCCAGCACCACAGGAACGAACACTGAAGCTTTCTTT.